The 17 T cell receptor beta chains reported below all come from one sample, sequenced in a study of graft-versus-host responses after intestinal transplantation. Using immunoSEQ multiplex PCR, the repertoire was profiled, and TCRdb retains in-frame clones only, with some absent. The table includes some 150,000 clones, about 93% detected once. Which antigens these TCRs recognize remains unknown. The sequencing used unstimulated CD4+ T cells sorted from spleen or lymph node cells, collected before intestinal transplant. The receptors shown here come from a human donor who received an intestinal transplant.

The chain couples TRBV28 to TRBJ2-7, with 7 bases aligning to TRBD1. Germline V gives CDR1 MDHEN, CDR2 SYDVKM. Losses at the gene ends were 6 bases for V and 2 bases for J; bases not matched to a gene: 1. This CDR3 is built from 12 residues. Here the CDR3 reads CASRQGAYEQYF. The CDR3 region has the DNA TGTGCCAGCAGGCAGGGGGCCTACGAGCAGTACTTC.

The chain's CDR3 is CASSPLGTGANVLTF. In nucleotides, the CDR3 is TGTGCCAGCTCACCCCTCGGGACTGGGGCCAACGTCCTGACTTTC. V usage is TRBV18 and J usage is TRBJ2-6; tentative D call: TRBD2 (5 bases). Germline CDR1 KGHSH, CDR2 LQKENI. CDR3 length: 15 residues. Trimming took 3 bases from V and 2 from J, leaving 8 bases between them.

This chain uses TRBV28 with TRBJ2-2, with TRBD1 identical over 9 bases. V shed 3 bases, J shed 1 base, and the junction held 3 bases outside the gene matches. In germline, CDR1 is MDHEN, CDR2 SYDVKM. The CDR3 length is 16 residues. The CDR3 protein is CASSFNRGLNTGELFF. As DNA, the CDR3 is TGTGCCAGCAGTTTCAACAGGGGGCTGAACACCGGGGAGCTGTTTTTT.

The gene calls are TRBV4-1 and TRBJ2-7, with unresolved D. There are 14 residues in the CDR3. V lost 0 bases and J 3 bases, leaving 9 bases between the germline ends. Germline V CDR1 and CDR2: MGHRA, YSYEKL. The CDR3 loop is CASSQDNEYYEQYF. DNA for the CDR3: TGCGCCAGCAGCCAAGATAACGAATACTACGAGCAGTACTTC.

The chain combines TRBV28 with TRBJ2-1; D gene uncertain. V lost 5 bases, J lost 4 bases, and 3 bases lay in between. This CDR3 region has 11 residues. Germline V lookup: CDR1 MDHEN, CDR2 SYDVKM. CDR3 in DNA: TGTGCCAGCAGTAGGTACAATGAGCAGTTCTTC. This gives the protein CASSRYNEQFF. Drawing the rest from reference TRBV28 and TRBJ2-1, the complete variable domain is DVKVTQSSRYLVKRTGEKVFLECVQDMDHENMFWYRQDPGLGLRLIYFSYDVKMKEKGDIPEGYSVSREKKERFSLILESASTNQTSMYLCASSRYNEQFFGPGTRLTVL.

The rearrangement joins TRBV5-6 to TRBJ2-1, with 9 positions matching TRBD1. Per the germline V gene, CDR1 is SGHDT and CDR2 is YYEEEE. This CDR3 is 15 amino acids long. V was clipped by 4 bases and J by 0 bases; unmatched bases: 2. The CDR3 sequence: CASSPDRGSYNEQFF. CDR3 nucleotide sequence: TGTGCCAGCAGCCCGGACAGGGGCTCCTACAATGAGCAGTTCTTC.

The chain couples TRBV6-1 to TRBJ2-3; D possibly corresponds to TRBD1 (6 bases). The V gene's germline CDR1 is MNHNS and CDR2 SASEGT. The CDR3 is 15 residues long. Trimming pared 4 bases from V and 3 bases from J, leaving 14 bases between. CDR3: CASSAEGGQTDTQYF. The DNA for the CDR3 is TGTGCCAGCAGTGCTGAGGGCGGACAGACAGATACGCAGTATTTT.

The chain joins TRBV6-1 to TRBJ2-5; no definite D call. Germline V lookup: CDR1 MNHNS, CDR2 SASEGT. CDR3 size: 12 residues. The V end lost 6 bases, the J end lost 5 bases, and 10 bases lay between the germline ends. The CDR3 reads CASSETMETQYF. The CDR3 coding sequence is TGTGCCAGCAGCGAGACAATGGAGACCCAGTACTTC.

The gene calls are TRBV29-1 and TRBJ2-5; 12 nucleotides match TRBD2. Germline CDR1 SQVTM, CDR2 ANQGSEA. This CDR3 has 17 residues. V was pared by 1 base and J by 2 bases, with 8 bases of the junction left unmatched. CDR3 loop: CSVEGASGRAGQETQYF. The CDR3 DNA follows: TGCAGCGTTGAAGGGGCTAGCGGGAGGGCCGGACAAGAGACCCAGTACTTC.

The chain employs TRBV4-1 and TRBJ2-1; 11 positions agree with TRBD1. The junction had 15 bases not matched to a gene; V was cut back by 4 bases and J by 4 bases. The CDR3 has 19 amino acids. Germline V gives CDR1 MGHRA, CDR2 YSYEKL. CDR3 sequence (DNA): TGCGCCAGCAGCCTAAACCGGGGACAGGGGGGAGGTATGTACAATGAGCAGTTCTTC. Its translation is CASSLNRGQGGGMYNEQFF.

The chain has TRBV6-6 and TRBJ1-1; D is perhaps TRBD1 (5 bases). V was cut by 7 bases and J by 4 bases, with 13 bases left in between. The CDR3 is 13 amino acids. Per germline, CDR1 MNHNY and CDR2 SVGAGI (reference sequence). Here the CDR3 DNA reads TGTGCCAGCATTAAAGAGGGGTTCACTGAAGCTTTCTTT. This codes for CASIKEGFTEAFF.

The gene calls are TRBV5-1 and TRBJ1-3; a weak D match, TRBD1 (5 bases). The V gene's germline CDR1 is SGHRS and CDR2 YFSETQ. Trimming stripped 0 bases from V and 3 bases from J, with 10 bases between. The CDR3 sequence is 15 residues long. The CDR3, as DNA: TGCGCCAGCAGCTTGGACGGGGCGCGTGGAAACACCATATATTTT. This encodes CASSLDGARGNTIYF. Together with reference TRBV5-1 and TRBJ1-3, the CDR3 gives the full variable domain: KAGVTQTPRYLIKTRGQQVTLSCSPISGHRSVSWYQQTPGQGLQFLFEYFSETQRNKGNFPGRFSGRQFSNSRSEMNVSTLELGDSALYLCASSLDGARGNTIYFGEGSWLTVV.

The chain has TRBV19 and TRBJ2-3, with a tentative D call TRBD2 (6 bases). The V gene lost 4 bases and the J gene lost 1 base, with 15 bases spanning the gap. The germline CDR1 and CDR2 sequences are LNHDA and SQIVND (reference sequence). This CDR3 has 16 residues. The CDR3 bases are TGTGCCAGTAGTACTAACGCGGGGTGGGGCACAGATACGCAGTATTTT. Translated: CASSTNAGWGTDTQYF.

This CDR3 reads CASAPRTSGTYNEQFF. CDR3 sequence (DNA): TGTGCCAGCGCCCCCCGGACTAGCGGAACTTACAATGAGCAGTTCTTC. V usage is TRBV6-4 and J usage is TRBJ2-1; 10 bases align to TRBD2. The ends lost 8 bases at V and 4 bases at J; junction bases unmatched: 11. This CDR3 region has 16 residues. Germline CDR1 and CDR2: MRHNA and SNTAGT.

The chain couples TRBV19 to TRBJ2-1; maybe TRBD2 (6 bases). V lost 3 bases, J lost 9 bases, and 15 bases lay in between. This CDR3 has 14 residues. Germline values: CDR1 LNHDA, CDR2 SQIVND (reference sequence). The CDR3 protein is CASSMVGSGGEQFF. The CDR3 DNA reads as TGTGCCAGTAGTATGGTGGGTAGCGGCGGTGAGCAGTTCTTC.

This chain connects TRBV18 to TRBJ1-1, with D perhaps matching TRBD1 (6 bases). V lost 6 bases and J lost 3, with 14 bases in between. The CDR3 loop spans 14 amino acids. CDR1 is KGHSH, CDR2 LQKENI, per germline. CDR3 amino acids: CASSSQGSDTEAFF. The CDR3, as DNA: TGTGCCAGCTCGTCGCAGGGGTCCGACACTGAAGCTTTCTTT.

This chain uses TRBV15 with TRBJ2-5, with D perhaps assigned TRBD1 or TRBD2 (5 bases each). Trimming took 5 bases from V and 6 from J, leaving 13 bases between them. The V gene's germline CDR1 is LNHNV and CDR2 YYDKDF (reference sequence). This CDR3 has 13 residues. DNA for the CDR3: TGTGCCACCAGCTCCCGGGGCCTCCAGACCCAGTACTTC. It encodes CATSSRGLQTQYF.